This T cell receptor beta chain was documented in a study of response to subunit inactivated influenza vaccine. Study-wide results and caveats: There was a suggestion from the authors that each seasonal influenza vaccination recruits few new T cells.

TCRdb re-called the RT-PCR reads through MiXCR, storing one row per CDR3 protein. Among hundreds of thousands of distinct CDR3 sequences listed, 13% to 15% were seen once. CDR1 and CDR2 (germline): SGDLS, YYNGEE. The V end was cut by 0 bases, the J end by 0 bases, with 6 bases between. The CDR3 length is 14 residues. This clonotype turned up a few times. Its antigen is currently unknown. The source was PBMCs from blood, collected less than 15 days before vaccination. This TCR derives from a man in his fifties or sixties who received an inactivated influenza vaccine. The rearrangement uses TRBV9 and TRBJ2-5; possible D gene TRBD1, 5 bases. The CDR3 nucleotides read TGTGCCAGCAGCGTAGGACAGCACCAAGAGACCCAGTACTTC. It specifies CASSVGQHQETQYF.